This T cell receptor beta chain stems from a study of CD8+CD57+ T cells in acquired aplastic anemia. Overall study: Sorted CD4+ and CD8+ cells yielded DNA averaging about 3.2 ug. The study's findings and limits: There were over 25 CD8+ CDR3 sequences that occurred in both patients and controls.

This clonotype was seen a handful of times. Its antigen is unknown. CDR3 and TCR beta VDJ profiling relied on genomic DNA as the template. Each CDR3 protein is one row after TCRdb ran MiXCR on the reads. The sample contains fewer than 250,000 distinct CDR3 sequences, roughly half of which appear only once. Per germline, CDR1 WSHSY and CDR2 SAAADI. The CDR3 is 16 residues long. J gave up 6 bases and V 7 bases, and 9 bases lay outside the gene matches. V gene TRBV10-2 combines with J gene TRBJ1-6; 10 bases agree with TRBD1. This TCR was sampled from a human donor in good health, serving as a control. Sequencing input: sorted CD4+, CD8+, or CD8+CD57+ T cells (not recorded which) from PBMCs. The CDR3 loop is CASNAGTGVGNSPLHF. The DNA of the CDR3 is TGCGCCAGCAACGCCGGGACAGGGGTCGGTAATTCACCCCTCCACTTT.